The clone carrying this T cell receptor beta chain was picked up one time. Its antigen is not identified. These data are taken from a study of cytomegalovirus exposure and HLA in healthy donors. Looked up from germline, CDR1 is MNHEY and CDR2 is SMNVEV (reference sequence). The CDR3 loop spans 13 amino acids. V was pared by 10 bases and J by 5 bases, with 17 bases between. A multiplex PCR was run with 60 Vbeta primers and 13 Jbeta primers. This table comes from immunoSEQ multiplex PCR, and its TCRdb copy is limited to in-frame clones, with some not included. The sample yields fewer than 250,000 clones, roughly 82% seen once. General study findings and limits: Reportedly, HLA-A and HLA-B alleles of most subjects were accurately predicted from TCR beta. TCR beta V- and J-gene trimming, according to a later analysis, was linked to a missense DCLRE1C variant.

The sample comprised PBMCs. This chain joins TRBV27 and TRBJ1-1; D may be TRBD1 (6 bases). The clonotype originates from a man aged 35-49 years in good health and CMV-seropositive. The CDR3 DNA is TGTGCCACCAGAGCAGGCCAGGGGACTGAAGCTTTCTTT. Its protein is CATRAGQGTEAFF.